A selection of T cell receptor beta chains follows, all from one sample in a study of OX40 agonist ivuxolimab in advanced cancers. TCRdb's copy holds only in-frame clones and misses some; the assay was immunoSEQ multiplex PCR. The sample holds about 51,000 clones, around 82% seen once. This sample comprised CD4+ or CD8+ T cells sorted from blood, obtained in a trial of the OX40 agonist ivuxolimab. These receptors were obtained from an adult with an advanced solid tumor such as melanoma, head and neck, liver or kidney cancer. Both conserved end residues are part of each CDR3. Fields, in order: D gene, J gene, V gene, clone size, CDR3 DNA, CDR3 protein. A D gene is named only where the DNA matches it firmly. Rows may omit the clone size; those that give it use once, few, many or a size class.

D: TRBD1
J: TRBJ1-1
V: TRBV5-1
size: few
DNA: TGCGCCAGCAGCTCCCAGGGGGCGCGGGGAACTGAAGCTTTCTTT
CDR3: CASSSQGARGTEAFF

D: -
J: TRBJ2-1
V: TRBV27
size: -
DNA: TGTGCCAGCAGTTTATCGGGCAGAGTCTCCTACAATGAGCAGTTCTTC
CDR3: CASSLSGRVSYNEQFF

D: TRBD1
J: TRBJ1-4
V: TRBV7-9
size: -
DNA: TGTGCCAGCAGTTCCGGCGGGACAGGGAGTCGAAAACTGTTTTTT
CDR3: CASSSGGTGSRKLFF

D: TRBD2
J: TRBJ2-7
V: TRBV5-1
size: -
DNA: TGCGCCAGCAGCTTGTTTTCTAGCGGTTTGGACTCTGAGCAGTACTTC
CDR3: CASSLFSSGLDSEQYF

D: -
J: TRBJ2-5
V: TRBV6-1
size: -
DNA: TGTGCCAGCAGTGAACGTCTCGCCAGAGAGACCCAGTACTTC
CDR3: CASSERLARETQYF

D: TRBD1
J: TRBJ2-1
V: TRBV11-1
size: -
DNA: TGTGCCAGCAGCTTGGGGACAGGGAGTGATGAGCAGTTCTTC
CDR3: CASSLGTGSDEQFF

D: -
J: TRBJ2-2
V: TRBV9
size: -
DNA: TGTGCCAGCAACGAACAGGGTCTCGGGACCGGGGAGCTGTTTTTT
CDR3: CASNEQGLGTGELFF

D: -
J: TRBJ1-2
V: TRBV4-3
size: -
DNA: TGCGCCAGCAGCCAAGACCCTCGGGTTGGCTACACCTTC
CDR3: CASSQDPRVGYTF

D: -
J: TRBJ1-5
V: TRBV18
size: -
DNA: TGTGCCAGCTCACCAGTGGGGAGGGATCAGCCCCAGCATTTT
CDR3: CASSPVGRDQPQHF

D: -
J: TRBJ2-1
V: TRBV10-3
size: -
DNA: TGTGCCATCAGTGACACCGGACAGACCCAGTTCTTC
CDR3: CAISDTGQTQFF

D: TRBD1
J: TRBJ2-2
V: TRBV5-4
size: -
DNA: TGTGCCAGCAGCCCTGACAGGGGACTTAGGGCCGGGGAGCTGTTTTTT
CDR3: CASSPDRGLRAGELFF

D: TRBD2
J: TRBJ2-2
V: TRBV6-5
size: -
DNA: TGTGCCAGCAGTTACGGGACTAGCGGTACCGGGGAGCTGTTTTTT
CDR3: CASSYGTSGTGELFF

D: TRBD2
J: TRBJ2-1
V: TRBV11-3
size: once
DNA: TGTGCCAGCAGCCGAGGCCTAGCGGGGCGGTTTAACAATGAGCAGTTCTTC
CDR3: CASSRGLAGRFNNEQFF

D: -
J: TRBJ2-3
V: TRBV7-3
size: -
DNA: TGTGCCAGCAGCCCGAGACTGACAGATACGCAGTATTTT
CDR3: CASSPRLTDTQYF

D: -
J: TRBJ2-5
V: TRBV6-6
size: once
DNA: TGTGCCAGCAGTTACTCCCGTGGCGGGGCAGAGACCCAGTACTTC
CDR3: CASSYSRGGAETQYF

D: TRBD1
J: TRBJ1-2
V: TRBV6-5
size: -
DNA: TGTGCCAGCAGTTACCTAAGTGGAGGGGGCGACACCTTC
CDR3: CASSYLSGGGDTF

D: -
J: TRBJ2-7
V: TRBV18
size: -
DNA: TGTGCCAGCTCACCATCGAGGGGACACCAACCCCACGAGCAGTACTTC
CDR3: CASSPSRGHQPHEQYF